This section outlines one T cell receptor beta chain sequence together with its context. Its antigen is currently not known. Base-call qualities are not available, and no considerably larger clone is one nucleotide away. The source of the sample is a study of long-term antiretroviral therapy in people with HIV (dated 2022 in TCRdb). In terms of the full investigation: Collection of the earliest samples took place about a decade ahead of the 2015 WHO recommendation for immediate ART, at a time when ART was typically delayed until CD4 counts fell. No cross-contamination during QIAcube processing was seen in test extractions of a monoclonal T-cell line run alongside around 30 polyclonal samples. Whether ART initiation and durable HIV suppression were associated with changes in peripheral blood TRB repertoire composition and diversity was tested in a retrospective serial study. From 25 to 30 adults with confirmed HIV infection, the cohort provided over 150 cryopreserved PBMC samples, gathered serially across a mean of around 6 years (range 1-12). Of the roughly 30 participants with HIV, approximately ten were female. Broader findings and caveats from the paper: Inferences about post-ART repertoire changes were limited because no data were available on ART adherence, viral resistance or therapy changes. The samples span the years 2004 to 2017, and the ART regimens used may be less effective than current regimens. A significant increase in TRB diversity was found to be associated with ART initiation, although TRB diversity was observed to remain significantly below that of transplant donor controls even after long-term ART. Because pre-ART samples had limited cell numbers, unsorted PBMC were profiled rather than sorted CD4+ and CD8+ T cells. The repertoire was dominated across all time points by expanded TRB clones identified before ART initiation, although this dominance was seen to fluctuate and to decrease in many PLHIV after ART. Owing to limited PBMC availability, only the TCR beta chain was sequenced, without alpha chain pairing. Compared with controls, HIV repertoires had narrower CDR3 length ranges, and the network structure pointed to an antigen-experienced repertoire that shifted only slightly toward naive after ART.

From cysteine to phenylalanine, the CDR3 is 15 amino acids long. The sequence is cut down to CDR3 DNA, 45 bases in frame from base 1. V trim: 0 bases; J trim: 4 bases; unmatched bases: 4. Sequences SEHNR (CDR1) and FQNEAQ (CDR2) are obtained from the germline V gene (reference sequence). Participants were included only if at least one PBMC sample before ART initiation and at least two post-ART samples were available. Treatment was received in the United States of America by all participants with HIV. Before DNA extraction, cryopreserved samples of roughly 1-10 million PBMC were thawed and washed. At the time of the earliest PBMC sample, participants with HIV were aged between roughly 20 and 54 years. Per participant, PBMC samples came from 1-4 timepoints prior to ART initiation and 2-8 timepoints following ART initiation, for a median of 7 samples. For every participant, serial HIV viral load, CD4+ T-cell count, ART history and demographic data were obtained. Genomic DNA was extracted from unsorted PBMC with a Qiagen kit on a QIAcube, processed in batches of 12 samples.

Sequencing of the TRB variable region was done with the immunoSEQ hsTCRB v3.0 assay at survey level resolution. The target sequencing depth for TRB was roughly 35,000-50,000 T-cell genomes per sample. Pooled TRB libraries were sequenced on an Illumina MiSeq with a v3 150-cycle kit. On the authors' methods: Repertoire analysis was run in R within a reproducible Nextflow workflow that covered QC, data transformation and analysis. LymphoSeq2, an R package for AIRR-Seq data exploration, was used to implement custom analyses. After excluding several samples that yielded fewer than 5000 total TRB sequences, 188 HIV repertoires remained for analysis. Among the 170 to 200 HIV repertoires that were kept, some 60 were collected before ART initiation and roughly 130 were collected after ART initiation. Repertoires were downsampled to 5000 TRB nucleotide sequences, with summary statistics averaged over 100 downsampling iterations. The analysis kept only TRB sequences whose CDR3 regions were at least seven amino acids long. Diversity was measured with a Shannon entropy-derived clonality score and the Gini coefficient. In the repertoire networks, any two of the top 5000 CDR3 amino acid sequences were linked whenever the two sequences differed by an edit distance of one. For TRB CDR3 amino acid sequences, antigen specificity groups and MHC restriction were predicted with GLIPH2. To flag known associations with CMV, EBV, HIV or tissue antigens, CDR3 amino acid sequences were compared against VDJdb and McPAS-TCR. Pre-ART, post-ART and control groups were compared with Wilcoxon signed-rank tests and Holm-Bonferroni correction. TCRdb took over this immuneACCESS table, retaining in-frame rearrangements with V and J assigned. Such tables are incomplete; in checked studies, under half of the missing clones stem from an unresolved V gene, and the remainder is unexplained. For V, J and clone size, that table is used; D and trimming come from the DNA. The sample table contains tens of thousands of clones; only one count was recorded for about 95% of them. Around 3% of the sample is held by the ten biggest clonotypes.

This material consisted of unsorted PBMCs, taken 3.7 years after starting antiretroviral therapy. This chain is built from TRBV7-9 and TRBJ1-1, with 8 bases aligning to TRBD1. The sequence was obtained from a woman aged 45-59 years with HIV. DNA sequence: TGTGCCAGCAGCTTAGCTCGGACAGGGATCACTGAAGCTTTCTTT. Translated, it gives CASSLARTGITEAFF.